What follows is one T cell receptor beta chain and its context. Germline V lookup: CDR1 LNHDA, CDR2 SQIVND (reference sequence). The CDR3 spans 14 residues. V dropped 4 bases and J dropped 5 bases, with 14 bases sitting between them. Each of the donors was a healthy adult who was HIV-negative and had not had a recent acute infection or vaccination. The sample comes from a study of shared clonotypes between healthy human individuals. Researchers ran the assay at a deep level. Original processing notes: ImmunoSEQ gave junction-only sequences without quality scores, so filtering differed. Some clones are missing from TCRdb's copy, which holds only in-frame ones; the method was immunoSEQ multiplex PCR. D and trimming come from the DNA, and the V and J calls and clone size come from that table. Of some 1,600,000 clones in the sample, 98% were seen once.

Sequenced material: naive CD4+ T cells sorted from blood. Subset of the sample: CD45RA+ positively selected. The chain couples TRBV19 to TRBJ1-1, with D possibly being TRBD1 (5 bases). This TCR was recovered from a man younger than 45 in good health. In DNA, the CDR3 is TGTGCCAGTAGTAGTTACAGGAAAGGGACTGAAGCTTTCTTT. Protein product: CASSSYRKGTEAFF.